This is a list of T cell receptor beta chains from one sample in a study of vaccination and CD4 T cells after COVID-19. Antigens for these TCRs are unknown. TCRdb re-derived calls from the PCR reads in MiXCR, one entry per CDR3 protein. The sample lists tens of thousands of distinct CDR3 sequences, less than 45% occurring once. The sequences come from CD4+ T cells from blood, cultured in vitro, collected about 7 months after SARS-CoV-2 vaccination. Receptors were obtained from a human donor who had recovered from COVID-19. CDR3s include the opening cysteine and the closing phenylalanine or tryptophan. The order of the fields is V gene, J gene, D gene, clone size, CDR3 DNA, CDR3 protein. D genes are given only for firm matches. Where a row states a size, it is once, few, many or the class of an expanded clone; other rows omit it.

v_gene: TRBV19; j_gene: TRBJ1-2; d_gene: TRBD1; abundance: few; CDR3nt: TGTGCCACCGTAGACAGGGATGACGGCTACACCTTC; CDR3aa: CATVDRDDGYTF
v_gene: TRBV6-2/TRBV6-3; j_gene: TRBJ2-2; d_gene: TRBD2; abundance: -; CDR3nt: TGTGCCAGCACCTACTCTAGCGGGAGGTACACCGGGGAGCTGTTTTTT; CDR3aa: CASTYSSGRYTGELFF
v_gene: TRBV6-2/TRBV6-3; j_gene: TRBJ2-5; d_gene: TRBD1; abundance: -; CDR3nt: TGTGCCAGCAGGGCCGGACAGGGGGTTGAGACCCAGTACTTC; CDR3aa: CASRAGQGVETQYF
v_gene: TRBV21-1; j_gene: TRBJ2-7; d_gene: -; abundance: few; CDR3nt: TGTGCCAGCAGCAAAGGGGGCTACGAGCAGTACTTC; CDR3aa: CASSKGGYEQYF
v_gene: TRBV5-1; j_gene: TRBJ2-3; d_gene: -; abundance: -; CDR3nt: TGCGCCAGCAGCGTATCAGGGTCAACCAGCGTCACAGATACGCAGTATTTT; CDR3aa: CASSVSGSTSVTDTQYF
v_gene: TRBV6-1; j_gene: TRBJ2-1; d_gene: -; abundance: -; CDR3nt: TGTGCCAGCAGTCAGACGGGGTACAATGAGCAGTTCTTC; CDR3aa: CASSQTGYNEQFF
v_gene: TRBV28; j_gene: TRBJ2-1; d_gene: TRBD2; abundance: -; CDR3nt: TGTGCCAGCAGTTCCATCAGCGGGAGGGCCGGTGTGAATGAGCAGTTCTTC; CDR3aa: CASSSISGRAGVNEQFF
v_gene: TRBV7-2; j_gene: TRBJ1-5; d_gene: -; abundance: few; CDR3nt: TGTGCCAGCAGCTTCAACAGGGATCAGCCCCAGCATTTT; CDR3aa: CASSFNRDQPQHF
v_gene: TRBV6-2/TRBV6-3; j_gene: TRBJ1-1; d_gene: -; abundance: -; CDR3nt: TGTGCCAGCAGTTATGATAGTAAGGGGGTAAACACTGAAGCTTTCTTT; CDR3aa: CASSYDSKGVNTEAFF
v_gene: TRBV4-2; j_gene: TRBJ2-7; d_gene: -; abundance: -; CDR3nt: TGTGCCAGCAGCCAAAGTGTAGTCGGGACTGGAAACTACGAGCAGTACTTC; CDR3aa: CASSQSVVGTGNYEQYF
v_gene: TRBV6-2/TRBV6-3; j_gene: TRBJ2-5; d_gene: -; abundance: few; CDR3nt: TGTGCCAGCAGTTACTCTGGGAGGCGGACCCAGTACTTC; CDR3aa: CASSYSGRRTQYF
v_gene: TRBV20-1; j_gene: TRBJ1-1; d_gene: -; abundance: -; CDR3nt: TGCAGTGCTAGACTCTCGACGGGTAGCATTGAAGCTTTCTTT; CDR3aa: CSARLSTGSIEAFF
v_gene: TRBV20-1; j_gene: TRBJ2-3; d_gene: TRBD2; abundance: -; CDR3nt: TGCAGTGCTATGCTAGCGGGAATGGGAGATACGCAGTATTTT; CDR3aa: CSAMLAGMGDTQYF
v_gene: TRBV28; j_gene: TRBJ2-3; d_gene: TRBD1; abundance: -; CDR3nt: TGTGCCAGCAGGACACATACAGGGGGCGGTAGGGCAGATACGCAGTATTTT; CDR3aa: CASRTHTGGGRADTQYF
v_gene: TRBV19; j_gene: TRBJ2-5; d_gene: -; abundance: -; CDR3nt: TGTGCCAGTCGCCGACAGGGAGGGGGAGAGACCCAGTACTTC; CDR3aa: CASRRQGGGETQYF
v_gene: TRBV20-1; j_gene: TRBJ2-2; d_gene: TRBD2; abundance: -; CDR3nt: TGCAGTGCTCAGCGAGGGAGGGCCACCGGGGAGCTGTTTTTT; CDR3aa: CSAQRGRATGELFF
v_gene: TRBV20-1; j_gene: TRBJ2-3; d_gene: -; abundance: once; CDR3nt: TGCAGTGCTAGCGTGACGGCCACAGATACGCAGTATTTT; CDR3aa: CSASVTATDTQYF
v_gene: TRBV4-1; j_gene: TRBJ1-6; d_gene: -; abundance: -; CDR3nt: TGCGCCAGCAGCCAAGATATTAGGCGGGAGGGGGTTTCACCCCTCCACTTT; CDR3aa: CASSQDIRREGVSPLHF
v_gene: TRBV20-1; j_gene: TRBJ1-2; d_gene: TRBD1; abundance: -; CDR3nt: TGCAGTGCCACCACAGGGGGCCTAGCTAACTATGGCTACACCTTC; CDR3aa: CSATTGGLANYGYTF
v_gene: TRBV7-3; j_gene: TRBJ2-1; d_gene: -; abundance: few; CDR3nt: TGTGCCAGCAGCTTAGGGCAGGGCAATGAGCAGTTCTTC; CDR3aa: CASSLGQGNEQFF
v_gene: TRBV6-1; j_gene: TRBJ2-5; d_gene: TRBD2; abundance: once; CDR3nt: TGTAAAAGTCGCAGGGAGGGGACGGCGACTAGCGGCTTGTACCAAGAGACCCAGTACTTC; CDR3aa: CKSRREGTATSGLYQETQYF
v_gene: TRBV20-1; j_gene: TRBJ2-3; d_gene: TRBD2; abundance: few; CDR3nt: TGCAGTGCGTACCCACTAGCGGGAGTTTCAGATACGCAGTATTTT; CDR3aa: CSAYPLAGVSDTQYF
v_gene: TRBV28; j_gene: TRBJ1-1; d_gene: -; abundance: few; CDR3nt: TGTGCCAGCAGTCTCTCCGGGGGGTTCACTGAAGCTTTCTTT; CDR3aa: CASSLSGGFTEAFF
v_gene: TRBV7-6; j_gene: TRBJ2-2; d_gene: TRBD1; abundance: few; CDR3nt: TGTGCCAGCAGCGTCTCCGGGACAGGGGGCGCCGGGGAGCTGTTTTTT; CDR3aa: CASSVSGTGGAGELFF
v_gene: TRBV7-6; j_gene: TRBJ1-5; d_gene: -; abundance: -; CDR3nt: TGTGCCAGCAGCCATCCTGGTCAGCCCCAGCATTTT; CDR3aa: CASSHPGQPQHF
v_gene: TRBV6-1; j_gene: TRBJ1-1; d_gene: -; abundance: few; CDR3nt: TGTGCCAGCAGGCGGGACAACAAGAACACTGAAGCTTTCTTT; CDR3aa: CASRRDNKNTEAFF
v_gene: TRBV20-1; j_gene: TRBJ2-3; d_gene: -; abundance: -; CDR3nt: TGCAGTGCTAGAGAGGGCCCCACAGATACGCAGTATTTT; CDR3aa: CSAREGPTDTQYF
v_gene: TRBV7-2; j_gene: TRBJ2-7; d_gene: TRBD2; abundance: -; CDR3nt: TGTGCCAGCAGCTTAGTTGCTAGCGGGAGTTATTACGAGCAGTACTTC; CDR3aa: CASSLVASGSYYEQYF
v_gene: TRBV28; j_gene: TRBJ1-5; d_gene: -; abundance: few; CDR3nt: TGTGCCAGTAACTGGAACAATCAGCCCCAGCATTTT; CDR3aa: CASNWNNQPQHF
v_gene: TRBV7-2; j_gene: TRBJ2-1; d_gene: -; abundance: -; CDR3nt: TGTGCCAGCAGCTTAGACGAAAGGAACCAGGGCTGGAATGAGCAGTTCTTC; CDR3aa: CASSLDERNQGWNEQFF
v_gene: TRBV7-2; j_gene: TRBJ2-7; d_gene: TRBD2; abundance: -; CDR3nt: TGTGCCAGCAGCTTTCCAAGGACTAGCGGGAGATTATCCTACGAGCAGTACTTC; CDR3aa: CASSFPRTSGRLSYEQYF
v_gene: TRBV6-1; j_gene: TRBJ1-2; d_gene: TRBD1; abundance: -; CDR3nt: TGTGCCAGCATTCATGGACAGGGTTCGGGTGACTATGGCTACACCTTC; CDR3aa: CASIHGQGSGDYGYTF
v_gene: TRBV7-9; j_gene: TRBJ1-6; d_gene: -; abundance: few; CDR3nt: TGTGCCAGCAGCTTATGGTACCACCCGGAGGTGGATTCACCCCTCCACTTT; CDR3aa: CASSLWYHPEVDSPLHF
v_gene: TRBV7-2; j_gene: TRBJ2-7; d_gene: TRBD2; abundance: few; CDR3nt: TGTGCCAGCAGCCGTAGCGGGAGTCCCTACGAGCAGTACTTC; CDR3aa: CASSRSGSPYEQYF
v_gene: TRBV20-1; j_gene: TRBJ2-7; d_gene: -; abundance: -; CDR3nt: TGCAGTGCTCGGGACCAGCCTCTTTGGGAGCAGTACTTC; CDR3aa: CSARDQPLWEQYF
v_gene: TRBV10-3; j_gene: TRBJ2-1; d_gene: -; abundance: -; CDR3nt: TGTGCCATCAGTGAGTTCCGAGACAATGAGCAGTTCTTC; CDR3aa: CAISEFRDNEQFF
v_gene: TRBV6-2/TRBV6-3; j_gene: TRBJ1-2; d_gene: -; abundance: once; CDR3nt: TGTGCCAGCAGCTTCGGACAGAGAAATGGCTACACCTTC; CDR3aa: CASSFGQRNGYTF
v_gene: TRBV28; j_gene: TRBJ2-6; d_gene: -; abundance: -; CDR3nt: TGTGCCAGCAGTCTTTGGGATGGGGCCAACGTCCTGACTTTC; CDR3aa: CASSLWDGANVLTF
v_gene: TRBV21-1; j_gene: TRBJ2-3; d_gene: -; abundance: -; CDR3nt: TGTGCCAGCAGCAAAGAGCAGGGAATCACAGATACGCGGTATTTT; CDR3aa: CASSKEQGITDTRYF
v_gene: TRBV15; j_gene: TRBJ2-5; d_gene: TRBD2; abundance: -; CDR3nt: TGTGCCACCAGCAGAGATAGCAGCACTAGCGGACAAGAGACCCAGTACTTC; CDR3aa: CATSRDSSTSGQETQYF
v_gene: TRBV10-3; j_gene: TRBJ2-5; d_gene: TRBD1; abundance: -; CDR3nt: TGTGCCACAGGGACAGGGGAAGGGGGGGAGACCCAGTACTTC; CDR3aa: CATGTGEGGETQYF
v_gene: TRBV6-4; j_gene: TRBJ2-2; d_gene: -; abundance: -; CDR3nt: TGTGCCAGCAGTGACGGGCCGACCGGGGAGCTGTTTTTT; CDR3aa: CASSDGPTGELFF
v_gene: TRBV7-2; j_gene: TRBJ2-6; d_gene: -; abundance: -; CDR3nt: TGTGCCAGCAGCCCGAACTTAGACCTCCCCTCTGGGGCCAACGTCCTGACTTTC; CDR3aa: CASSPNLDLPSGANVLTF
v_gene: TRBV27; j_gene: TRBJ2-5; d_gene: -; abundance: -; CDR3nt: TGTGCCAGCAGTCCCTGGACGGAAGAGACCCAGTACTTC; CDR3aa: CASSPWTEETQYF
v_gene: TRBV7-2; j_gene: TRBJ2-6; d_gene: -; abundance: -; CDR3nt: TGTGCCAGCAGTAGGCAGGGGACCCGCTCTGGGGCCAACGTCCTGACTTTC; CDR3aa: CASSRQGTRSGANVLTF
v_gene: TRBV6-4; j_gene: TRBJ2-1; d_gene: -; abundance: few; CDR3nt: TGTGCCAGCAGTGACTCGGCGGGCTCCTACAATGAGCAGTTCTTC; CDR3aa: CASSDSAGSYNEQFF
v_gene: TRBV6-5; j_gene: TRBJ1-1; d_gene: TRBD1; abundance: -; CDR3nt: TGTGCCAGCAGTTACTCGGGGACAGGGAGAACTGAAGCTTTCTTT; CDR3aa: CASSYSGTGRTEAFF
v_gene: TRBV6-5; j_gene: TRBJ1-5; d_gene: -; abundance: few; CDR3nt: TGTGCCAGCAGTTACGGTTTGGGGGGGCGCAGCAATCAGCCCCAGCATTTT; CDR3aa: CASSYGLGGRSNQPQHF